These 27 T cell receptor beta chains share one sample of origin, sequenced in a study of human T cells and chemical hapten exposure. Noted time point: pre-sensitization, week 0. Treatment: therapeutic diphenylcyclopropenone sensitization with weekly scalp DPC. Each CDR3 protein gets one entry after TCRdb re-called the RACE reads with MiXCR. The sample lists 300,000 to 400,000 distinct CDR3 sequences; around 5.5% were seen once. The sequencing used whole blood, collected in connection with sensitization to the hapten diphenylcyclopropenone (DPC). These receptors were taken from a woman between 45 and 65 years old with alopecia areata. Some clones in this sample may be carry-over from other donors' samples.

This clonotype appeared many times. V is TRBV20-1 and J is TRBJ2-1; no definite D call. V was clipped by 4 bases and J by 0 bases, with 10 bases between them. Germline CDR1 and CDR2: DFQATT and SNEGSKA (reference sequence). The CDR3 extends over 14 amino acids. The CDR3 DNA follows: TGCAGTGCTACCACCCCGACCTCCTACAATGAGCAGTTCTTC. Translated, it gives CSATTPTSYNEQFF.

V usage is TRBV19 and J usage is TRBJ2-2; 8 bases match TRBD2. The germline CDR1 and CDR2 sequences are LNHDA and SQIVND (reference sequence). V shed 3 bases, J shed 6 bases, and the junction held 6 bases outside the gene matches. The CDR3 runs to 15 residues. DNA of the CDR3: TGTGCCAGTAGTATCACACGGGGGGGCCCCGGGGAGCTGTTTTTT. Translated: CASSITRGGPGELFF.

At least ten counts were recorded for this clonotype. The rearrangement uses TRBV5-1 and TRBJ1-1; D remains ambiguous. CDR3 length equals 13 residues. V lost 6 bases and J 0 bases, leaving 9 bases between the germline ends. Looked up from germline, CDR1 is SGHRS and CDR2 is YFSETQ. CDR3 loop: CASMASLNTEAFF. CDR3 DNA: TGCGCCAGCATGGCCAGTTTGAACACTGAAGCTTTCTTT.

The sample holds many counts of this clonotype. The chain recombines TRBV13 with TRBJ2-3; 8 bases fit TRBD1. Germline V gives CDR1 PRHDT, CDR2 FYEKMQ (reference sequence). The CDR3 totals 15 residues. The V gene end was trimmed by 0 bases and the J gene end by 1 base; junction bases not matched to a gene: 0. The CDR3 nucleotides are TGTGCCAGCAGCTTAGGCAGGGGGCGCACAGATACGCAGTATTTT. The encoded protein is CASSLGRGRTDTQYF.

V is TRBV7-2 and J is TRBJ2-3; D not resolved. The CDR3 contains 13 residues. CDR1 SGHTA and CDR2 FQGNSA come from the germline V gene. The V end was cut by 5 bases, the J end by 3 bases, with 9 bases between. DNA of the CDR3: TGTGCCAGCAGCGGTAGAGGTACAGATACGCAGTATTTT. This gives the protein CASSGRGTDTQYF.

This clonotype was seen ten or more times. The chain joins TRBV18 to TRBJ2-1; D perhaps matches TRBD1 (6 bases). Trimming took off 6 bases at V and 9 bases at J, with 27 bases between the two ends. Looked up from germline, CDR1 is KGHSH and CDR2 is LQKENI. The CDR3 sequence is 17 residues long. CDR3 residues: CASSSRIGGNSIGEQFF. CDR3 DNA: TGTGCCAGCTCTTCCCGGATAGGGGGAAACTCAATTGGTGAGCAGTTCTTC.

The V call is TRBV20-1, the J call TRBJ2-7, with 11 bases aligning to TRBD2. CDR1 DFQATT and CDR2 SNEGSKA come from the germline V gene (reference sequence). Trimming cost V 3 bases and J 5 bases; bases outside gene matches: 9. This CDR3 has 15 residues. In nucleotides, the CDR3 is TGCAGTGCTAGGGACTTAGCGGGGGGGCTGAACGAGCAGTACTTC. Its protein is CSARDLAGGLNEQYF.

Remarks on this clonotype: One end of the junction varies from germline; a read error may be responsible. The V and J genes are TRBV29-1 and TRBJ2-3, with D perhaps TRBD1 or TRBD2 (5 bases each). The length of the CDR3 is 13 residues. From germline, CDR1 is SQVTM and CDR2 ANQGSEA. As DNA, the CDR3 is TGCAGCGTTGCCGGGACCGTCACAAATACGCAGTATTTT. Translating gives CSVAGTVTNTQYF.

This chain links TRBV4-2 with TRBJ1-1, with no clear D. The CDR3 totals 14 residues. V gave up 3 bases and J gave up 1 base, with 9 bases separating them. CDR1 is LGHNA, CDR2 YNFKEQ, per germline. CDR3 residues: CASSHEAGNTEAFF. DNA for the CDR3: TGTGCCAGCAGCCATGAAGCGGGGAACACTGAAGCTTTCTTT.

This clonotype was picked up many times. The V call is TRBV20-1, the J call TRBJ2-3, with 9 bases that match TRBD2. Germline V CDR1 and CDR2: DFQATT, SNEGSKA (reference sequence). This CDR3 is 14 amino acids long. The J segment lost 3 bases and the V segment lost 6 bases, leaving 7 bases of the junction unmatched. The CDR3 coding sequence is TGCAGTGCCTTTAGCGGGGGAGGGACAGATACGCAGTATTTT. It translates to CSAFSGGGTDTQYF.

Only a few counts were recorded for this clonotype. The CDR3 region has the DNA TGTGCCAGCAGTTCCGGGAACTACGAGCAGTACTTC. Protein product: CASSSGNYEQYF. V gene TRBV12-3 or TRBV12-4 combines with J gene TRBJ2-7; D perhaps matches TRBD2 (5 bases). The V end was cut by 4 bases, the J end by 3 bases, with 7 bases between. This CDR3 is 12 amino acids long.

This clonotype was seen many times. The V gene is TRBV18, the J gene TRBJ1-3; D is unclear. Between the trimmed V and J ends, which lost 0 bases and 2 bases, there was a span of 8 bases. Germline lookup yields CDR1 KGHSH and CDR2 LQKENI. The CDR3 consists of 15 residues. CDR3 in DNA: TGTGCCAGCTCACCACCGTCTAGGGCTGGAAACACCATATATTTT. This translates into CASSPPSRAGNTIYF.

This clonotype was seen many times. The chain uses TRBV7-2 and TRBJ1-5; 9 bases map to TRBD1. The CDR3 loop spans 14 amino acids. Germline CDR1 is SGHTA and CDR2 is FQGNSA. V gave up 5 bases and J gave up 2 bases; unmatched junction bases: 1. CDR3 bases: TGTGCCAGCAGCCGGACAGGGGGCAATCAGCCCCAGCATTTT. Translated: CASSRTGGNQPQHF.

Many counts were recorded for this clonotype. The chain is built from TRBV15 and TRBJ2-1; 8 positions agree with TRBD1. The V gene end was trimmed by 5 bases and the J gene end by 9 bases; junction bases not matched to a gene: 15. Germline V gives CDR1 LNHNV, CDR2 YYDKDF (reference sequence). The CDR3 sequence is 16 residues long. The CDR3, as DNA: TGTGCCACCAGCCTCGTACGGGGCAGGGGGCAGGCTGAGCAGTTCTTC. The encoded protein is CATSLVRGRGQAEQFF.

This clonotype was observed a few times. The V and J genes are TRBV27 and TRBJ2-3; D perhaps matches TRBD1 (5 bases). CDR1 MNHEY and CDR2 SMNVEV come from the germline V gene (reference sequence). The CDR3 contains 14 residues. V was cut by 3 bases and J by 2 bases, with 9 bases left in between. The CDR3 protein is CASSLEQVTDTQYF. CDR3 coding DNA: TGTGCCAGCAGTTTGGAACAGGTCACAGATACGCAGTATTTT.

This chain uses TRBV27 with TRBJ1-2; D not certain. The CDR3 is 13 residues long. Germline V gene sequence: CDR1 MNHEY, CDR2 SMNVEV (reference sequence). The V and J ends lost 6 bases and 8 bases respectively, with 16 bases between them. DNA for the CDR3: TGTGCCAGCAGCCCCATTGCAGGAAGAGGCTACACCTTC. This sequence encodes CASSPIAGRGYTF.

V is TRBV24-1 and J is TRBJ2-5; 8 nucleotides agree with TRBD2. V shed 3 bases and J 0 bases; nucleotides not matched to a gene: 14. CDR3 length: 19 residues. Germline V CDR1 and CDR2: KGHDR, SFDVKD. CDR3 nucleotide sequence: TGTGCCACCAGTGATCCAGGGGCAGCGGGGGAGGCTTACCAAGAGACCCAGTACTTC. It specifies CATSDPGAAGEAYQETQYF.

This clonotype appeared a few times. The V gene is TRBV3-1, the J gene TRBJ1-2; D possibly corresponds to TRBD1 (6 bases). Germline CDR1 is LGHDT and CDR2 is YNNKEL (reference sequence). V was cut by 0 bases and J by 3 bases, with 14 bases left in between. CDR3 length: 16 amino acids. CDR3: CASSQDLRGTHYGYTF. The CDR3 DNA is TGTGCCAGCAGCCAAGATCTCAGGGGTACGCACTATGGCTACACCTTC.

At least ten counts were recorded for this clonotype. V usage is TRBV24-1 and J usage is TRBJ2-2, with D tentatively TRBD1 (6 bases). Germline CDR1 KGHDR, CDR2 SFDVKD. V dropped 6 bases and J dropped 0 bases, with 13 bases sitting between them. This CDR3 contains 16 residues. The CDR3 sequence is CATSTQTGSNTGELFF. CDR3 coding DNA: TGTGCCACCAGTACACAGACAGGATCGAACACCGGGGAGCTGTTTTTT.

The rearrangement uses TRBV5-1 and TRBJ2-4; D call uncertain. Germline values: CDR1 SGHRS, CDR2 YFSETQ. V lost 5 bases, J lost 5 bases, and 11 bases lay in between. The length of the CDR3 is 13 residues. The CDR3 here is CASRRTLENIQYF. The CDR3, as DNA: TGCGCCAGCAGACGAACCTTGGAAAACATTCAGTACTTC.

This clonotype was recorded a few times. The CDR3 DNA reads TGCAGTGCTAGGGTCCCGGATTTGGGAAACATTCAGTACTTC. It codes for CSARVPDLGNIQYF. The chain combines TRBV20-1 with TRBJ2-4; D uncertain. Trimming stripped 3 bases from V and 6 bases from J, with 15 bases between. This CDR3 region has 14 residues. From germline, CDR1 is DFQATT and CDR2 SNEGSKA (reference sequence).

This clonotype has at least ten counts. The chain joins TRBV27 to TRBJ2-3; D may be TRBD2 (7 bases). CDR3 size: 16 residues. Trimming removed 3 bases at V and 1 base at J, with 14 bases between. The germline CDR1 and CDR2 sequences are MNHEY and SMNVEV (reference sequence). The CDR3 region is CASSFLQGGGTDTQYF. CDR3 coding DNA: TGTGCCAGCAGTTTCTTACAGGGAGGGGGCACAGATACGCAGTATTTT.

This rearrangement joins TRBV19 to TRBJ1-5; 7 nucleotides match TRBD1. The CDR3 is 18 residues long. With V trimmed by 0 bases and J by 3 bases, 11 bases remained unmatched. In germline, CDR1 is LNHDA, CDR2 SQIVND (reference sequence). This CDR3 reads CASSIDNPGGTPNQPQHF. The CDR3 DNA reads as TGTGCCAGTAGTATAGATAATCCAGGGGGGACCCCCAATCAGCCCCAGCATTTT.

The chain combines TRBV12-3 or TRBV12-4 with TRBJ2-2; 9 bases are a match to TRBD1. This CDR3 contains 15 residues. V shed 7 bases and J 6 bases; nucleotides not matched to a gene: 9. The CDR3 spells CASTLPGQGSGELFF. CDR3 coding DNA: TGTGCCAGCACCCTACCGGGACAGGGCTCCGGGGAGCTGTTTTTT.

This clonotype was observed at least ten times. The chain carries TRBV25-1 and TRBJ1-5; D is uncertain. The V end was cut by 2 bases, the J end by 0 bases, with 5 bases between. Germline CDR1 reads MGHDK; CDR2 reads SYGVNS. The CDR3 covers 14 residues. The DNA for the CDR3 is TGTGCCAGCAGTGAACATTATAGCAATCAGCCCCAGCATTTT. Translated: CASSEHYSNQPQHF.

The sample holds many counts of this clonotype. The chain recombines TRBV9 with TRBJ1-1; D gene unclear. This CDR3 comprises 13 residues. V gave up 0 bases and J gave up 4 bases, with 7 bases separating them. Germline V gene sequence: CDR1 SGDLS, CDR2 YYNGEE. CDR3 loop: CASSVVATTEAFF. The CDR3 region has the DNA TGTGCCAGCAGCGTAGTAGCGACCACTGAAGCTTTCTTT.

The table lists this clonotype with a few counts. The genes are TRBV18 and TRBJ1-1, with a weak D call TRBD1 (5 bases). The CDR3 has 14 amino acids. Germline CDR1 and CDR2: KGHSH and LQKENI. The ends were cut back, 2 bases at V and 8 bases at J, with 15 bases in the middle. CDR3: CASSPSVQGREAFF. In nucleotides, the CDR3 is TGTGCCAGCTCACCATCCGTCCAGGGTCGAGAAGCTTTCTTT.